This TCR beta chain was sequenced during a study of CXCR3-negative and CXCR3-positive naive CD8 T cells. The study, taken as a whole, reports: Memory CD8+ cells showed much lower diversity, while both naive subsets were comparably high.

This CDR3 comprises 12 residues. Germline-derived CDR1 and CDR2 are LNHNV and YYDKDF (reference sequence). UMI-labeled 5' RACE TRB cDNA libraries were prepared from the cells. TCRdb reworked the 5' RACE reads into one entry per CDR3 protein, no DNA. Reported are around 48,000 distinct CDR3 sequences; the ten largest clones contain about 15%. A remark on this clonotype: The antigen is undetermined.

Sequenced sample: memory CD8+ T cells from blood. This receptor was obtained from a human donor in good health. Some clones in this sample may be carry-over from other donors' samples. The chain couples TRBV15 to TRBJ1-5. CDR3 sequence: CATSRENQPQHF.